These T cell receptor beta chains were read from a single sample in a study of identifying expanded T cells in peripheral blood. TCRdb's table, derived via immunoSEQ multiplex PCR, lists solely in-frame clones and lacks some. Of 75,000 to 95,000 clones in the sample, more than 75% were seen once. Sequenced sample: blood. All receptors derive from a person aged 18-70 years in good health. CDR3s include the opening cysteine and the closing phenylalanine or tryptophan. The D gene is left open where the match is weak. Some rows have no size entry. The others give once, few or many, or a class for an expanded clone.

.	TRBV7-9	TRBJ2-7	TRBD1	CASSSPGTGIYEQYF	TGTGCCAGCAGCTCCCCCGGGACAGGGATCTACGAGCAGTACTTC
.	TRBV7-3	TRBJ1-1	.	CASSLRRNTEAFF	TGTGCCAGCAGCTTAAGGCGGAACACTGAAGCTTTCTTT
.	TRBV9	TRBJ1-1	.	CASSVRPGVGTEAFF	TGTGCCAGCAGCGTACGCCCAGGGGTCGGCACTGAAGCTTTCTTT
.	TRBV6-6	TRBJ1-4	.	CASRSDFNEKLFF	TGTGCCAGCAGGTCGGACTTCAATGAAAAACTGTTTTTT
.	TRBV15	TRBJ1-2	.	CATSRGGGYTF	TGTGCCACCAGCAGAGGGGGGGGCTACACCTTC
.	TRBV4-1	TRBJ2-5	.	CASSQEAPSETQYF	TGCGCCAGCAGCCAAGAAGCCCCGAGTGAGACCCAGTACTTC
.	TRBV6-5	TRBJ1-2	.	CASRSPGTNYGYTF	TGTGCCAGCAGGAGCCCCGGGACTAACTATGGCTACACCTTC
.	TRBV27	TRBJ1-1	.	CASSIYSGGRTEAFF	TGTGCCAGCAGTATTTACTCAGGCGGCCGGACTGAAGCTTTCTTT
once	TRBV4-3	TRBJ2-5	.	CASSQIVAETQYF	TGCGCCAGCAGCCAAATAGTAGCTGAGACCCAGTACTTC
.	TRBV11-3	TRBJ2-7	TRBD1	CASSLRTGNYEQYF	TGTGCCAGCAGCCTTAGGACAGGGAACTACGAGCAGTACTTC
.	TRBV5-1	TRBJ1-2	.	CASSFGRPNYGYTF	TGCGCCAGCAGCTTCGGGCGGCCTAACTATGGCTACACCTTC
.	TRBV5-5	TRBJ1-4	TRBD1	CASSFRGRIYEKLFF	TGTGCCAGCAGCTTCAGGGGGCGAATTTATGAAAAACTGTTTTTT
.	TRBV5-8	TRBJ2-1	TRBD2	CASSLAGGLAGGYNEQFF	TGTGCCAGCAGCTTGGCCGGAGGGCTAGCGGGGGGCTACAATGAGCAGTTCTTC
.	TRBV7-6	TRBJ2-4	.	CASSLFAGPGDIQYF	TGTGCCAGCAGCTTATTCGCAGGGCCTGGGGACATTCAGTACTTC
.	TRBV4-1	TRBJ2-7	.	CASSQDDAGGGEQYF	TGCGCCAGCAGCCAAGATGATGCAGGGGGAGGCGAGCAGTACTTC
.	TRBV11-2	TRBJ1-2	TRBD1	CASSADRVHGYTF	TGTGCCAGCAGCGCCGACAGGGTGCATGGCTACACCTTC
.	TRBV27	TRBJ2-1	TRBD1	CASKFISAGGLNEQFF	TGTGCCAGCAAATTTATCTCGGCAGGGGGCCTGAATGAGCAGTTCTTC
.	TRBV5-4	TRBJ2-5	TRBD2	CASSTSGRAGETQYF	TGTGCCAGCAGCACTAGCGGGCGGGCGGGGGAGACCCAGTACTTC
.	TRBV4-1	TRBJ2-7	.	CASSQAQTDLSYEQYF	TGCGCCAGCAGCCAAGCCCAGACCGACCTCTCCTACGAGCAGTACTTC
few	TRBV11-3	TRBJ2-2	TRBD1	CASSLGWSDRADTGELFF	TGTGCCAGCAGCTTAGGCTGGTCCGACAGGGCGGACACCGGGGAGCTGTTTTTT
.	TRBV11-3	TRBJ2-7	.	CASSLGGGTDLPYEQYF	TGTGCCAGCAGCTTAGGAGGAGGGACGGACTTACCCTACGAGCAGTACTTC
.	TRBV5-5	TRBJ2-7	TRBD1	CASSYVQGSHEQYF	TGTGCCAGCAGCTATGTACAGGGGTCCCACGAGCAGTACTTC
.	TRBV5-6	TRBJ1-1	.	CASSRGGYLTEAFF	TGTGCCAGCAGCCGAGGGGGTTATCTCACTGAAGCTTTCTTT
.	TRBV6-1	TRBJ2-7	.	CASSEGPREKQYF	TGTGCCAGCAGTGAAGGGCCCAGGGAGAAGCAGTACTTC
once	TRBV6-5	TRBJ2-5	.	CASSAGSPIQETQYF	TGTGCCAGCAGTGCAGGGTCACCGATCCAAGAGACCCAGTACTTC
.	TRBV7-2	TRBJ1-5	.	CASSTGPLYSNQPQHF	TGTGCCAGCAGTACCGGACCGCTTTATAGCAATCAGCCCCAGCATTTT
.	TRBV6-5	TRBJ2-3	.	CASTETTRYTQYF	TGTGCCAGCACCGAAACGACTCGGTATACGCAGTATTTT
once	TRBV5-8	TRBJ1-5	.	CASSFSQNSNQPQHF	TGTGCCAGCAGCTTCAGTCAGAACAGCAATCAGCCCCAGCATTTT
.	TRBV15	TRBJ1-5	.	CATSRGQGNQPQHF	TGTGCCACCAGCAGAGGGCAGGGGAATCAGCCCCAGCATTTT
.	TRBV4-1	TRBJ1-2	.	CASSQALGGAYGYTF	TGCGCCAGCAGCCAAGCCTTGGGGGGCGCCTATGGCTACACCTTC